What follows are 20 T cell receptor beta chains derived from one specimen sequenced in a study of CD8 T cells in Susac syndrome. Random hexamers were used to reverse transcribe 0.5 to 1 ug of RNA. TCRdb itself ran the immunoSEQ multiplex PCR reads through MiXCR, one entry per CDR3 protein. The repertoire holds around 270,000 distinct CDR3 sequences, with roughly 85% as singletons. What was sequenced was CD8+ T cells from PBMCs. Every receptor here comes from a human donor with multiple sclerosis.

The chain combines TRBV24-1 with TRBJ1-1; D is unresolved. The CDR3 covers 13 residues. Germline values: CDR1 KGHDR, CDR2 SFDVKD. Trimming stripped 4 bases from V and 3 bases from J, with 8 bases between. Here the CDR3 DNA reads TGTGCCACCAGTGACCACACCGACACTGAAGCTTTCTTT. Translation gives CATSDHTDTEAFF.

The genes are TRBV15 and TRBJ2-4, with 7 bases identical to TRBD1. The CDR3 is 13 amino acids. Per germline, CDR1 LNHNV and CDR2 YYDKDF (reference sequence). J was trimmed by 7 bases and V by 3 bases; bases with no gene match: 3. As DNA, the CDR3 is TGTGCCACCAGCAGGACAGGGAGCAACATTCAGTACTTC. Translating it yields CATSRTGSNIQYF.

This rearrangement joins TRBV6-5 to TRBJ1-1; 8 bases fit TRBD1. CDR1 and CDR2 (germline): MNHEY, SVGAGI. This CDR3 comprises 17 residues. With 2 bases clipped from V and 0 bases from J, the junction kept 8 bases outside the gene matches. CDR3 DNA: TGTGCCAGCAGTTACATCCCCGGGACAGGACTGAACACTGAAGCTTTCTTT. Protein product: CASSYIPGTGLNTEAFF.

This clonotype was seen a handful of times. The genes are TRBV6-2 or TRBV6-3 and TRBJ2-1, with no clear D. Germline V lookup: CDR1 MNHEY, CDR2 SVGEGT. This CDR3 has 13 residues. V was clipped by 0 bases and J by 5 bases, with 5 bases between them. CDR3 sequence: CASSYSANNEQFF. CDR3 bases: TGTGCCAGCAGTTACTCGGCTAACAATGAGCAGTTCTTC.

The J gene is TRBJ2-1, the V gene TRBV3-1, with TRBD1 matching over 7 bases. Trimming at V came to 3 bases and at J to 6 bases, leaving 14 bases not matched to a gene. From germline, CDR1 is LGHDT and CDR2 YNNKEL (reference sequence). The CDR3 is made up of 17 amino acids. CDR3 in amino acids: CASSHVPTGANSNEQFF. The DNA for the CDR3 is TGTGCCAGCAGCCACGTACCTACAGGGGCTAATAGCAATGAGCAGTTCTTC.

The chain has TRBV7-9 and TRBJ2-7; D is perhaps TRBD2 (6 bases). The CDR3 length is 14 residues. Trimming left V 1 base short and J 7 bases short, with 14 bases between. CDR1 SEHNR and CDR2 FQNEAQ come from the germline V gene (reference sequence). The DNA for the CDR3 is TGTGCCAGCAGCTTAGTGGAGGGGTCACGGGAGCAGTACTTC. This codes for CASSLVEGSREQYF.

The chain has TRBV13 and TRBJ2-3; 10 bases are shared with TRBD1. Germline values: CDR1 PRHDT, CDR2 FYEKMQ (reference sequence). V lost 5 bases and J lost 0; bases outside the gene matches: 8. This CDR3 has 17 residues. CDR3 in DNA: TGTGCCAGCAGCCCCAGAGGGGACAGGGGAAGCACAGATACGCAGTATTTT. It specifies CASSPRGDRGSTDTQYF.

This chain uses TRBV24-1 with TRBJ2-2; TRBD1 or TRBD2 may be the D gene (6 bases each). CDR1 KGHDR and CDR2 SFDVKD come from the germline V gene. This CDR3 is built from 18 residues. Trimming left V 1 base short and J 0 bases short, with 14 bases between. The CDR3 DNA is TGTGCCACCAGTGATTTTTTAAACAGGGAGGCGAACACCGGGGAGCTGTTTTTT. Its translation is CATSDFLNREANTGELFF.

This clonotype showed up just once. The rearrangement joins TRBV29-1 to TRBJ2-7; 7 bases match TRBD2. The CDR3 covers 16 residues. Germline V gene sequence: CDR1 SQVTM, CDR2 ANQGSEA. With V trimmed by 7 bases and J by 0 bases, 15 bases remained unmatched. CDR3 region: CSAVFAGLAASYEQYF. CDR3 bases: TGCAGCGCCGTTTTCGCAGGGCTAGCGGCCTCCTACGAGCAGTACTTC.

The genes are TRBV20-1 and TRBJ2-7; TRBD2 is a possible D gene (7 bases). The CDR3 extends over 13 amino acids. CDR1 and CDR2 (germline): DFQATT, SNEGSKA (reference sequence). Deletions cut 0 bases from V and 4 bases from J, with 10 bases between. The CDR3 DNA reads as TGCAGTGCTAGAGAGGGGGGGCGATACGAGCAGTACTTC. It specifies CSAREGGRYEQYF.

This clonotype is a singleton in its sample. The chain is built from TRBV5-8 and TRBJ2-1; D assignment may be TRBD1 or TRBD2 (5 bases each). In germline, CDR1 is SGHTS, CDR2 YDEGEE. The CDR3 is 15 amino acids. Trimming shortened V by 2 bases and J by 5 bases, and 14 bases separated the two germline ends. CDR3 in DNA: TGTGCCAGCAGCTTCCGCCGGGGCATAAACAATGAGCAGTTCTTC. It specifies CASSFRRGINNEQFF.

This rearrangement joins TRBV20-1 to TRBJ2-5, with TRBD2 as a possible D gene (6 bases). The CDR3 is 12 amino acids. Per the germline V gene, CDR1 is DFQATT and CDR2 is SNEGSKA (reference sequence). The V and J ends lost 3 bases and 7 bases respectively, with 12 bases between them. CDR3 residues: CSASSGRWTQYF. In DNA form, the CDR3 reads TGCAGTGCTAGTTCGGGGAGGTGGACCCAGTACTTC.

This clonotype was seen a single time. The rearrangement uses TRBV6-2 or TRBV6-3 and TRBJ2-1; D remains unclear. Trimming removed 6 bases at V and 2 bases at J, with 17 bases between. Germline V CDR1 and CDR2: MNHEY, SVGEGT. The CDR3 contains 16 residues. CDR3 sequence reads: CASSYISEPPYNEQFF. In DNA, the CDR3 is TGTGCCAGCAGCTATATATCGGAACCTCCCTACAATGAGCAGTTCTTC.

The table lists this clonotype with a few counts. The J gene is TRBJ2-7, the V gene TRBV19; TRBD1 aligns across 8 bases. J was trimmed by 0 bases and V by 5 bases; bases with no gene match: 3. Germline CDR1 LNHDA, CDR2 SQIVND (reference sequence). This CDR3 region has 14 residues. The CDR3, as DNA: TGTGCCAGTAGTTATGGGACAGGCTCCTACGAGCAGTACTTC. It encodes CASSYGTGSYEQYF.

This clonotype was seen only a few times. The CDR3 protein is CSVEGDYQGTSPYEQYF. The DNA for the CDR3 is TGCAGCGTTGAAGGGGATTACCAGGGGACGAGCCCCTACGAGCAGTACTTC. The V call is TRBV29-1, the J call TRBJ2-7, with a possible D match to TRBD1 (6 bases). Germline V lookup: CDR1 SQVTM, CDR2 ANQGSEA. This CDR3 region has 17 residues. Deletions cut 1 base from V and 2 bases from J, with 21 bases between.

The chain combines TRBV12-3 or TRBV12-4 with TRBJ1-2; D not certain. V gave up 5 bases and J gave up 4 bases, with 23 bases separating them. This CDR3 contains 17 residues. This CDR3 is CASSRERTAGKIYGYTF. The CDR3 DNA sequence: TGTGCCAGCAGTAGGGAACGCACAGCAGGAAAGATCTATGGCTACACCTTC.

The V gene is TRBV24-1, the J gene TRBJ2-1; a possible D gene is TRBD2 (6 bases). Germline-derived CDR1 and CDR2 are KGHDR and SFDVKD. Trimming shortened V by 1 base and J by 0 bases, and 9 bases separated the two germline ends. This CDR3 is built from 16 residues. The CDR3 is CATSDFSGASYNEQFF. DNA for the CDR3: TGTGCCACCAGTGATTTTAGCGGAGCCTCCTACAATGAGCAGTTCTTC.

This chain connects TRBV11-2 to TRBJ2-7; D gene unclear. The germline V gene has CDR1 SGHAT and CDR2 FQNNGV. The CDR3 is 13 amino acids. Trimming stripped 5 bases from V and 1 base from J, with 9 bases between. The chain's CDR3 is CASSTLESYEQYF. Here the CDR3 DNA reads TGTGCCAGCAGCACCCTTGAGTCCTACGAGCAGTACTTC.

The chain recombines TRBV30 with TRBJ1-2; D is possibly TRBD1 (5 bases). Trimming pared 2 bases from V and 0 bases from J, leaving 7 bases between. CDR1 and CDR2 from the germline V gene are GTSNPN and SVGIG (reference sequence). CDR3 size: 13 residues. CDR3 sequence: CAWSQGANYGYTF. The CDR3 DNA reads TGTGCCTGGAGTCAGGGAGCTAACTATGGCTACACCTTC.

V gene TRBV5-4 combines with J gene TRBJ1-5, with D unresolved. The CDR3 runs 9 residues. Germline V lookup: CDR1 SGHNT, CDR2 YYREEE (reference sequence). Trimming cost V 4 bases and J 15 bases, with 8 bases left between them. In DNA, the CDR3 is TGTGCCAGCAGCCCCGGACCGCATTTT. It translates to CASSPGPHF.